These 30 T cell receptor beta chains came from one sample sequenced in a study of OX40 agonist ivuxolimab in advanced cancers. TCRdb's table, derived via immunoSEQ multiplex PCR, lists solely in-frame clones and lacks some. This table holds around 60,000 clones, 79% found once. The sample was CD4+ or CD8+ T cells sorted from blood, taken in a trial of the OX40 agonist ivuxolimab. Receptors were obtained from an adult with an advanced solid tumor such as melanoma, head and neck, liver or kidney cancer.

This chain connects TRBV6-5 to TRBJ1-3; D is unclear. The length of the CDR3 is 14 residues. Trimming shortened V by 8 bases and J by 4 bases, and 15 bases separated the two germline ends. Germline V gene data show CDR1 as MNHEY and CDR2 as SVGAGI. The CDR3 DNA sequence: TGTGCCAGCTCGACGGCCGTGGGCGGAAACACCATATATTTT. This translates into CASSTAVGGNTIYF.

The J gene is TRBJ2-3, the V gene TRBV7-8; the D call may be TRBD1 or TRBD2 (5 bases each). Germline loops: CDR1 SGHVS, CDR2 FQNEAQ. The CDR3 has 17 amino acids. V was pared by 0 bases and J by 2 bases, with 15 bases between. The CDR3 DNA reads TGTGCCAGCAGCTTAGCTAAGGGGACCGAGCCCACAGATACGCAGTATTTT. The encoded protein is CASSLAKGTEPTDTQYF.

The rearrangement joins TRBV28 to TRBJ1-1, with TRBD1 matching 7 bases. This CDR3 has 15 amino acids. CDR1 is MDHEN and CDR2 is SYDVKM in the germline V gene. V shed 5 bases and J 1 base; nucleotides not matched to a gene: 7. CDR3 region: CASSVWTGANTEAFF. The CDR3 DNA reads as TGTGCCAGCAGTGTCTGGACAGGAGCGAACACTGAAGCTTTCTTT. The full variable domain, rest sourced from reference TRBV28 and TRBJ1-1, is DVKVTQSSRYLVKRTGEKVFLECVQDMDHENMFWYRQDPGLGLRLIYFSYDVKMKEKGDIPEGYSVSREKKERFSLILESASTNQTSMYLCASSVWTGANTEAFFGQGTRLTVV.

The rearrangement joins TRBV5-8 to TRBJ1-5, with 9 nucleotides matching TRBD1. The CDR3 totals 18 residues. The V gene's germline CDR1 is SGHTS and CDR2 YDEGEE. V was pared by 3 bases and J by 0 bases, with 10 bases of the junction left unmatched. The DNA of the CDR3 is TGTGCCAGCAGCTGGTATACAGGGGGCCCCTATAGCAATCAGCCCCAGCATTTT. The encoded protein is CASSWYTGGPYSNQPQHF.

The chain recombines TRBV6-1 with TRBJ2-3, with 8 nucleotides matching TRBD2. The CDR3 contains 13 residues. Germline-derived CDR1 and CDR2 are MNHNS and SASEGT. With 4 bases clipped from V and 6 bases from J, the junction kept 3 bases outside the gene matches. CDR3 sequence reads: CASSVRGGDTQYF. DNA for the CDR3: TGTGCCAGCAGTGTCCGGGGGGGGGATACGCAGTATTTT.

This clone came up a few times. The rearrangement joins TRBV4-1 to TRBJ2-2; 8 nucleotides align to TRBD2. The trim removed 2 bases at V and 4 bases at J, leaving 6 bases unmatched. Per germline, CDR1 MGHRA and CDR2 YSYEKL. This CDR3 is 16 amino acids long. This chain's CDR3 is CASSQSAGGITGELFF. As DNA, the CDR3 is TGCGCCAGCAGCCAATCTGCGGGGGGAATCACCGGGGAGCTGTTTTTT.

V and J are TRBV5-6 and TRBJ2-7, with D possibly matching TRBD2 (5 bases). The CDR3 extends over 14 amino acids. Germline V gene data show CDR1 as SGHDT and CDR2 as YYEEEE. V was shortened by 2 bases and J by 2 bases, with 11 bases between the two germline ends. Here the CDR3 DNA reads TGTGCCAGCAGCTTTGGAACCGGGACCTACGAGCAGTACTTC. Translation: CASSFGTGTYEQYF.

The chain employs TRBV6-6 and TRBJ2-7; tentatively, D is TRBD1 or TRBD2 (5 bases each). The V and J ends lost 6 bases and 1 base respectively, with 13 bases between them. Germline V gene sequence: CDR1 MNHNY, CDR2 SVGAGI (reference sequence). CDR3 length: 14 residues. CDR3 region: CASRWDDTSYEQYF. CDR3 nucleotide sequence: TGTGCCAGCAGGTGGGACGACACTTCCTACGAGCAGTACTTC.

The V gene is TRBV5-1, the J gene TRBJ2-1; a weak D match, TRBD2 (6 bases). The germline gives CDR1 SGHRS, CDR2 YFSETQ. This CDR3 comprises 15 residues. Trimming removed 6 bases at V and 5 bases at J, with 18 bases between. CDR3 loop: CASKVAEGLNNEQFF. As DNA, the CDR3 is TGCGCCAGCAAGGTAGCGGAGGGCCTGAACAATGAGCAGTTCTTC. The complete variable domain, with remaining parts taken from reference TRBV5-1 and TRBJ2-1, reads KAGVTQTPRYLIKTRGQQVTLSCSPISGHRSVSWYQQTPGQGLQFLFEYFSETQRNKGNFPGRFSGRQFSNSRSEMNVSTLELGDSALYLCASKVAEGLNNEQFFGPGTRLTVL.

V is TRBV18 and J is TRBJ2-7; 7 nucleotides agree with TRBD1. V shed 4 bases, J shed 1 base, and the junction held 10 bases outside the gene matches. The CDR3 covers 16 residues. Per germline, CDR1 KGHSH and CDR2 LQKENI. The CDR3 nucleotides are TGTGCCAGCTCACTGTACCGGGACAGAGCTTCCTACGAGCAGTACTTC. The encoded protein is CASSLYRDRASYEQYF. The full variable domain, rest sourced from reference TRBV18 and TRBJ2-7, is NAGVMQNPRHLVRRRGQEARLRCSPMKGHSHVYWYRQLPEEGLKFMVYLQKENIIDESGMPKERFSAEFPKEGPSILRIQQVVRGDSAAYFCASSLYRDRASYEQYFGPGTRLTVT.

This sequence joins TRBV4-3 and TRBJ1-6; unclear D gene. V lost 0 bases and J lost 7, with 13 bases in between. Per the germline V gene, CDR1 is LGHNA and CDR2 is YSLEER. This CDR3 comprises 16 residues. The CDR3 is CASSQDRYSLNSPLHF. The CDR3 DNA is TGCGCCAGCAGCCAAGATAGGTACTCCTTGAATTCACCCCTCCACTTT.

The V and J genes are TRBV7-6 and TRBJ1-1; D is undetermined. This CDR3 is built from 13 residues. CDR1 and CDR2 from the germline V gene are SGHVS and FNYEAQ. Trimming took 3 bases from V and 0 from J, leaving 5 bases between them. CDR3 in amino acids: CASSFNLNTEAFF. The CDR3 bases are TGTGCCAGCAGCTTTAACCTGAACACTGAAGCTTTCTTT. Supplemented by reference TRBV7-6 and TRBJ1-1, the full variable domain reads GAGVSQSPRYKVTKRGQDVALRCDPISGHVSLYWYRQALGQGPEFLTYFNYEAQQDKSGLPNDRFSAERPEGSISTLTIQRTEQRDSAMYRCASSFNLNTEAFFGQGTRLTVV.

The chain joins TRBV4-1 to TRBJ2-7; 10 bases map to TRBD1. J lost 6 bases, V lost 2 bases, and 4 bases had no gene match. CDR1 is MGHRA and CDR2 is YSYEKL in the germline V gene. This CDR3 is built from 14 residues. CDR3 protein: CASSQLGQGSEQYF. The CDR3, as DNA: TGCGCCAGCAGCCAACTGGGACAGGGGAGCGAGCAGTACTTC.

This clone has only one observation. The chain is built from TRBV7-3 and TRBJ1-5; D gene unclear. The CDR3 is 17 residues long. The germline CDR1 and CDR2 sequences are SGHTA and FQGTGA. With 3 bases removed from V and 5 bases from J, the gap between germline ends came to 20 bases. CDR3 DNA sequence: TGTGCCAGCAGCTTGGCGGGTGTAGTCTGTACAGATCAGCCCCAGCATTTT. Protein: CASSLAGVVCTDQPQHF.

CDR3 residues: CASSIAPYRESYNEQFF. The CDR3 DNA follows: TGTGCCAGTAGTATTGCCCCCTACAGGGAATCCTACAATGAGCAGTTCTTC. The chain has TRBV19 and TRBJ2-1; the D gene is possibly TRBD1 (6 bases). V lost 3 bases to trimming and J lost 1 base, with 16 bases between them. Looked up from germline, CDR1 is LNHDA and CDR2 is SQIVND (reference sequence). The CDR3 has 17 amino acids.

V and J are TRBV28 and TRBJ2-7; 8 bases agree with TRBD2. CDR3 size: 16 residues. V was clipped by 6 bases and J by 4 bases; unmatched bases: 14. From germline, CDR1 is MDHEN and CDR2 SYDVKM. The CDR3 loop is CASSYSSGLAQYEQYF. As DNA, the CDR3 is TGTGCCAGCAGCTACTCTTCCGGACTAGCCCAATACGAGCAGTACTTC.

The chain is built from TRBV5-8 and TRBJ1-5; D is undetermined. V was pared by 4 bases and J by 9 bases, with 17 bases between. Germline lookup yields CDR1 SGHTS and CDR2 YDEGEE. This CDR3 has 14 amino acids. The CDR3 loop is CASSQGGGEAPQHF. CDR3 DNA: TGTGCCAGCAGCCAAGGCGGCGGCGAGGCGCCCCAGCATTTT.

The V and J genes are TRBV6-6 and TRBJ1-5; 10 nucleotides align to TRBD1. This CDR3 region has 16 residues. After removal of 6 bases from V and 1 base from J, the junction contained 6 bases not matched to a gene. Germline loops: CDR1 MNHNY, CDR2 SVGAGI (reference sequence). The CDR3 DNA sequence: TGTGCCAGCAGCACGACAGGGGGCCTCAGCAATCAGCCCCAGCATTTT. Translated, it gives CASSTTGGLSNQPQHF.

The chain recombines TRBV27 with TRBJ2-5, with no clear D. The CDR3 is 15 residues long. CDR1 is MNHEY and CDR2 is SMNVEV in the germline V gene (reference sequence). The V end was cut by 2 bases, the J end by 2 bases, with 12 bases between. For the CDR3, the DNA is TGTGCCAGCAGTTTAGTTTGGACGAGTCAAGAGACCCAGTACTTC. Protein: CASSLVWTSQETQYF.

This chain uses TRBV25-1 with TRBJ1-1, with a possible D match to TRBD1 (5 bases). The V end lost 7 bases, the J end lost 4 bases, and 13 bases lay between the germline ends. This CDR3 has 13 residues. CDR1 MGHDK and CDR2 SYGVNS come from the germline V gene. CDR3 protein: CASTPGGSTEAFF. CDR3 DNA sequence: TGTGCCAGCACCCCGGGGGGGTCCACTGAAGCTTTCTTT.

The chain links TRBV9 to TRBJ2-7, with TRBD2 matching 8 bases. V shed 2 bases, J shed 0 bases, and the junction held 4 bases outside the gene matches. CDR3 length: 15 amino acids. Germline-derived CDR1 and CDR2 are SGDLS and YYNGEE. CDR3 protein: CASSVTSASSYEQYF. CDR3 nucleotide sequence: TGTGCCAGCAGCGTGACTAGCGCTAGCTCCTACGAGCAGTACTTC.

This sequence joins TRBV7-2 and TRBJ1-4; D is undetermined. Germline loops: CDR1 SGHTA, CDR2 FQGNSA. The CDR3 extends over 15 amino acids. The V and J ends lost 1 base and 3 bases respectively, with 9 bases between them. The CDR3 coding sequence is TGTGCCAGCAGCTTAGGAAGCGGGGCTAATGAAAAACTGTTTTTT. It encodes CASSLGSGANEKLFF.

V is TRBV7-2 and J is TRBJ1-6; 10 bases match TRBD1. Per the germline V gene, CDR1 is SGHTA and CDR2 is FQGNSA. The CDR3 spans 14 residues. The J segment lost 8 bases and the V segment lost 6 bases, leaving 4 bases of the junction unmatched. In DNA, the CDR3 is TGTGCCAGCAGACCGGGACAGGGGTATTCACCCCTCCACTTT. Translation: CASRPGQGYSPLHF.

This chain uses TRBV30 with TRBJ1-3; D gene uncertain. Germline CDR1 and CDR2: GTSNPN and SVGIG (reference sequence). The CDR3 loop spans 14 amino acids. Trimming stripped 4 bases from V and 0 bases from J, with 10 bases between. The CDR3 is CAWNGDTSGNTIYF. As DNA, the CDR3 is TGTGCCTGGAACGGCGATACCTCTGGAAACACCATATATTTT. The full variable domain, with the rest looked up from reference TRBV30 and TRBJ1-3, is SQTIHQWPATLVQPVGSPLSLECTVEGTSNPNLYWYRQAAGRGLQLLFYSVGIGQISSEVPQNLSASRPQDRQFILSSKKLLLSDSGFYLCAWNGDTSGNTIYFGEGSWLTVV.

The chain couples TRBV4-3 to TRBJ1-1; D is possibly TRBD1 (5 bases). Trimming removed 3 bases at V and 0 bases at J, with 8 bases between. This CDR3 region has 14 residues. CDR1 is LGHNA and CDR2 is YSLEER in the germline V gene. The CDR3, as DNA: TGCGCCAGCAGCCACAGACAGATGAACACTGAAGCTTTCTTT. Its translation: CASSHRQMNTEAFF.

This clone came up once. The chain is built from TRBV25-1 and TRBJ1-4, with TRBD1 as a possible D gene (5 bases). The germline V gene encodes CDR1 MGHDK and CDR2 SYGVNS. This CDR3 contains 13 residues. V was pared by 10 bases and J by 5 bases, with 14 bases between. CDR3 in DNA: TGTGCCACCCGGGACGGGGGAAATGAAAAACTGTTTTTT. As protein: CATRDGGNEKLFF.

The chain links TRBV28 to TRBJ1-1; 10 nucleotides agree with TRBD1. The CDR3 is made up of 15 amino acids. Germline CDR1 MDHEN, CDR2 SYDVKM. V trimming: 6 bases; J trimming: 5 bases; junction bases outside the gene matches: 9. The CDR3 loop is CASRSTGTGVTEAFF. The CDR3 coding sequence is TGTGCCAGCAGGAGTACCGGGACAGGGGTGACTGAAGCTTTCTTT.

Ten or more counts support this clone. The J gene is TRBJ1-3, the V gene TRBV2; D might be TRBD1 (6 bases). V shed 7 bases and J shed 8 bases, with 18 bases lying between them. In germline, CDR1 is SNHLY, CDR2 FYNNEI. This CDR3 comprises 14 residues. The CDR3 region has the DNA TGTGCCAGCAAGGGGGAAATGGGTTTGGACACCATATATTTT. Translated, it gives CASKGEMGLDTIYF.

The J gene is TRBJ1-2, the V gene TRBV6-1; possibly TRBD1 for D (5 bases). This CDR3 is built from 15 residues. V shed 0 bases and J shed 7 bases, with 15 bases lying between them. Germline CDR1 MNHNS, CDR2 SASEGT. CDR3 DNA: TGTGCCAGCAGTGAAGCATCTGCAGGGACGGGTGGCTACACCTTC. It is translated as CASSEASAGTGGYTF.

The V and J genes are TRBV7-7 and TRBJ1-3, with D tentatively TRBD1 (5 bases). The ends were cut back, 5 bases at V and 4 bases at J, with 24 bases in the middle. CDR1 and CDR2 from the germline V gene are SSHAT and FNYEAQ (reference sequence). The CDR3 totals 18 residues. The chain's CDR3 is CASSRTHTPGAAGNTIYF. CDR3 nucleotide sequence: TGTGCCAGCAGCCGAACACACACCCCCGGGGCGGCAGGAAACACCATATATTTT.